The clone carrying this T cell receptor (beta chain) was found a few times. The data originate from a study of molecular identifiers for immune sequencing clone quantification. Germline CDR1 reads ENHRY; CDR2 reads SYGVKD. V lost 5 bases, J lost 5 bases, and 5 bases stayed unmatched. The CDR3 length is 13 residues. From the PCR reads, TCRdb called clonotypes with MiXCR, one entry per CDR3 protein. The sample includes approximately 670,000 distinct CDR3 sequences, just under 20% of them seen just once. Sequencing was carried out using naive CD8+ T cells from blood, with Jurkat cell RNA spiked in. Indicated subset: FACS-sorted CD8+CD4-CCR7+CD45RA+ naive T cells. The rearrangement joins TRBV10-3 to TRBJ1-1; TRBD1 matches 7 bases. This receptor was obtained from a human donor in good health. Some libraries in this study had Jurkat cell RNA spiked in. CDR3 sequence: CAISIKGATEAFF. The DNA for the CDR3 is TGTGCCATCAGTATAAAGGGGGCTACTGAAGCTTTCTTT.